These T cell receptor beta chains were read from a single sample in a study of beta chain features in type 1 diabetes. Assay used: immunoSEQ multiplex PCR; TCRdb lists only in-frame clones, some missing. The table lists about 240,000 clones, more than 11% of them singletons. Sequencing was done on a sample of naive CD4+ T cells from blood. All receptors derive from a man in his thirties or forties with type 1 diabetes. Both conserved end residues are part of each CDR3. A D gene is named only where the DNA matches it firmly. The size field is filled for only some rows; it gives once, few, many or a size class.

TRBV7-9,NA,TRBJ2-1,NA,TGTGCCAGCAGCTCCCTCCAAGGGGGTCCAATGTTCTTC,CASSSLQGGPMFF
TRBV15,NA,TRBJ2-1,TRBD2,TGTGCCACCAGGCTAGCGGGGGGGAATGAGCAGTTCTTC,CATRLAGGNEQFF
TRBV5-6,NA,TRBJ2-3,TRBD2,TGTGCCAGTTCCGGACTAGCGGGTAGCACAGATACGCAGTATTTT,CASSGLAGSTDTQYF
TRBV4-2,NA,TRBJ1-2,NA,TGTGCCAGCAGCCAAGAAACAGGGAACTATGGCTACACCTTC,CASSQETGNYGYTF
TRBV7-8,NA,TRBJ1-2,NA,TGTGCCAGCAGCGGGAGACAGGCATTCTATGGCTACACCTTC,CASSGRQAFYGYTF
TRBV7-9,NA,TRBJ1-1,NA,TGTGCCAGCAGCTCACTAGGGAACACTGAAGCTTTCTTT,CASSSLGNTEAFF
TRBV5-1,NA,TRBJ1-2,NA,TGCGCCAGCAGCTTGGCCGGGGACACCTCTAACTATGGCTACACCTTC,CASSLAGDTSNYGYTF
TRBV5-1,few,TRBJ2-1,TRBD2,TGCGCCAGCAGGCCACCGGGACTAGCTTCCAATGAGCAGTTCTTC,CASRPPGLASNEQFF
TRBV19,NA,TRBJ2-1,TRBD1,TGTGCCAGTAATAGTGAATACAGGGGGCGTGAGCAGTTCTTC,CASNSEYRGREQFF
TRBV9,NA,TRBJ1-1,NA,TGTGCCAGCAGCGTAGGGGCAGGATTGAACACTGAAGCTTTCTTT,CASSVGAGLNTEAFF
TRBV7-9,many,TRBJ2-3,NA,TGTGCCAGCAGCTCGACGGGGACAGATACGCAGTATTTT,CASSSTGTDTQYF
TRBV28,once,TRBJ1-5,NA,TGTGCCAGCAGTCCCCCTTCCGGGAATCAGCCCCAGCATTTT,CASSPPSGNQPQHF
TRBV7-6,NA,TRBJ1-5,TRBD1,TGTGCCAGCAGCCTGACAGGGGATAGACCCCAGCATTTT,CASSLTGDRPQHF
TRBV2,NA,TRBJ1-6,TRBD1,TGTGCCAGCAGTACAGGGGGTTGGGGTTCACCCCTCCACTTT,CASSTGGWGSPLHF
TRBV7-9,few,TRBJ2-7,NA,TGTGCCAGCAGCTTAGTCGGCCGGCAGAGGGTCTACGAGCAGTACTTC,CASSLVGRQRVYEQYF
TRBV5-6,NA,TRBJ2-7,NA,TGTGCCAGCAGCTCCGTTCAGGGGACGTACGAGCAGTACTTC,CASSSVQGTYEQYF
TRBV5-6,NA,TRBJ1-4,TRBD1,TGTGCCAGCAGATTGTCCGGGACAGGGGGTGAAAAACTGTTTTTT,CASRLSGTGGEKLFF
TRBV18,NA,TRBJ1-1,NA,TGTGCCAGCTCACCAGGGACGGGGAGGCTGAACACTGAAGCTTTCTTT,CASSPGTGRLNTEAFF
TRBV11-2,NA,TRBJ2-5,NA,TGTGCCAGCAGCTTAGATGTCGGGGGTGGGCAGACCCAGTACTTC,CASSLDVGGGQTQYF
TRBV5-6,NA,TRBJ1-5,TRBD1,TGTGCCAGCAGCTTAATGACCGGACAGGGCAATCAGCCCCAGCATTTT,CASSLMTGQGNQPQHF
TRBV5-4,few,TRBJ2-3,NA,TGTGCCAGCAGCTTGGCCTCTGCCAGGGGAGTAAATACGCAGTATTTT,CASSLASARGVNTQYF
TRBV5-1,NA,TRBJ1-2,TRBD1,TGCGCCAGCAGCCTCCGACAGGGGTCGAACTATGGCTACACCTTC,CASSLRQGSNYGYTF
TRBV5-1,once,TRBJ1-4,NA,TGCGCCAGCAGCTTGGGCCAGGCCAATGAAAAACTGTTTTTT,CASSLGQANEKLFF
TRBV30,NA,TRBJ1-3,NA,TGTGCCTGGACCAAAAGAAGGGGGACTGGAAACACCATATATTTT,CAWTKRRGTGNTIYF
TRBV7-9,few,TRBJ1-2,NA,TGTGCCAGCAGCTTCGGCAGACCCGGGAGCTATGGCTACACCTTC,CASSFGRPGSYGYTF
TRBV4-2,few,TRBJ1-4,TRBD1,TGTGCCAGCAGCCAAGATGGACAGGGTGACGACAAACTGTTTTTT,CASSQDGQGDDKLFF
TRBV29-1,few,TRBJ1-1,NA,TGCAGCGTTTACCCTCGGGGCGGGGGCACTGAAGCTTTCTTT,CSVYPRGGGTEAFF
TRBV6-5,few,TRBJ1-4,TRBD1,TGTGCCAGCAGGGGGACAGGGGGTCAACATGAAAAACTGTTTTTT,CASRGTGGQHEKLFF
TRBV14,few,TRBJ2-5,NA,TGTGCCAGCAGCCAAGATCCGGAGACCCAGTACTTC,CASSQDPETQYF
TRBV28,few,TRBJ1-2,NA,TGTGCCAGCAGCCTGGACAAGTACACCTTC,CASSLDKYTF
TRBV6-6,NA,TRBJ1-1,NA,TGTGCCAGCAGTCGACAGTTGAGGAACACTGAAGCTTTCTTT,CASSRQLRNTEAFF
TRBV9,NA,TRBJ1-1,TRBD1,TGTGCCAGCAGCGTTCGCGGGACAGCCAACACTGAAGCTTTCTTT,CASSVRGTANTEAFF
TRBV19,NA,TRBJ2-1,TRBD1,TGTGCCAGTAGTATAGGACAGGGGATCCCTGAGCAGTTCTTC,CASSIGQGIPEQFF
TRBV30,few,TRBJ1-1,NA,TGTGCCTGGAGTGCAAGAAACTTGAACACTGAAGCTTTCTTT,CAWSARNLNTEAFF
TRBV7-9,few,TRBJ2-5,TRBD2,TGTGCCAGCGGCACGGGAGGCCCAGGGACCCAGTACTTC,CASGTGGPGTQYF
TRBV6-6,NA,TRBJ2-5,NA,TGTGCCAGCAGCAACACCGAGACCCAGTACTTC,CASSNTETQYF